The 13 T cell receptor beta chains below all came from one sample that was sequenced in a study of cytomegalovirus exposure and HLA in healthy donors. Researchers ran the PCR with 60 Vbeta and 13 Jbeta primers. Some clones are missing from TCRdb's copy, which holds only in-frame ones; the method was immunoSEQ multiplex PCR. The sample has about 170,000 clones; about 69% are singletons. Sequenced material: PBMCs. These receptors came from a human donor in good health.

The chain combines TRBV9 with TRBJ1-1, with D unclear. Germline CDR1 SGDLS, CDR2 YYNGEE. The CDR3 consists of 16 residues. Trimming left V 0 bases short and J 1 base short, with 13 bases between. The CDR3, as DNA: TGTGCCAGCAGCGTAGGGTGGGGAGGTGAGAACACTGAAGCTTTCTTT. Its protein is CASSVGWGGENTEAFF.

The chain combines TRBV10-3 with TRBJ1-1; D might be TRBD1 (6 bases). The germline V and J ends were trimmed by 6 bases and 0 bases, with 8 bases remaining between them. The CDR3 sequence is 13 residues long. Germline V gene sequence: CDR1 ENHRY, CDR2 SYGVKD. In nucleotides, the CDR3 is TGTGCCATCAGAAGACAGGTGAACACTGAAGCTTTCTTT. Protein product: CAIRRQVNTEAFF.

The chain has TRBV9 and TRBJ2-3; 11 bases align to TRBD2. Unmatched junction bases numbered 8, after V lost 1 base and J lost 7 bases. The CDR3 contains 16 residues. Germline values: CDR1 SGDLS, CDR2 YYNGEE. CDR3: CASSVNSGGAMNTQYF. The CDR3 region has the DNA TGTGCCAGCAGCGTAAATAGCGGGGGGGCCATGAATACGCAGTATTTT.

The chain has TRBV7-9 and TRBJ1-1, with D possibly matching TRBD1 (6 bases). V was clipped by 5 bases and J by 1 base, with 11 bases between them. CDR3 length: 14 amino acids. Germline V gene lookup returns CDR1 SEHNR and CDR2 FQNEAQ (reference sequence). As DNA, the CDR3 is TGTGCCAGCAGCCCCGGACAGACGAACACTGAAGCTTTCTTT. It yields the protein CASSPGQTNTEAFF. The full variable domain, in which reference TRBV7-9 and TRBJ1-1 provide the parts outside the CDR3, is DTGVSQNPRHKITKRGQNVTFRCDPISEHNRLYWYRQTLGQGPEFLTYFQNEAQLEKSRLLSDRFSAERPKGSFSTLEIQRTEQGDSAMYLCASSPGQTNTEAFFGQGTRLTVV.

The chain carries TRBV6-1 and TRBJ1-1, with D perhaps matching TRBD1 (6 bases). With 6 bases removed from V and 4 bases from J, the gap between germline ends came to 18 bases. Per germline, CDR1 MNHNS and CDR2 SASEGT. The CDR3 covers 15 residues. CDR3 residues: CASRDPGVGVTEAFF. DNA of the CDR3: TGTGCCAGCAGGGACCCAGGGGTCGGAGTCACTGAAGCTTTCTTT.

This chain links TRBV4-1 with TRBJ2-5; 7 bases fit TRBD1. The CDR3 sequence is 16 residues long. V lost 0 bases to trimming and J lost 4 bases; unmatched junction nucleotides: 8. Germline loops: CDR1 MGHRA, CDR2 YSYEKL. The CDR3 coding sequence is TGCGCCAGCAGCCAAGAAGGACAGGCCGGGCGAGAGACCCAGTACTTC. This encodes CASSQEGQAGRETQYF.

By proportion, this clone is medium-sized. Other nucleotide sequences from this sample produce the same CDR3. Written as DNA, the CDR3 is TGCGCCAGCAGCTCAGCGGGGGGCTACAATGAGCAGTTCTTC. Encoded protein: CASSSAGGYNEQFF. This chain joins TRBV5-1 and TRBJ2-1; TRBD2 aligns across 9 bases. The CDR3 is 14 amino acids. The J segment lost 3 bases and the V segment lost 3 bases, leaving 1 base of the junction unmatched. Germline CDR1 SGHRS, CDR2 YFSETQ.

The chain links TRBV29-1 to TRBJ2-7; 7 bases agree with TRBD1. The junction had 16 bases not matched to a gene; V was cut back by 4 bases and J by 7 bases. The CDR3 totals 15 residues. Germline values: CDR1 SQVTM, CDR2 ANQGSEA. CDR3 loop: CSVAPPNRGAVEQYF. Here the CDR3 DNA reads TGCAGCGTTGCCCCACCGAACAGGGGAGCGGTGGAGCAGTACTTC.

The gene calls are TRBV18 and TRBJ1-5; a weak D match, TRBD1 (6 bases). CDR1 KGHSH and CDR2 LQKENI come from the germline V gene. Trimming left V 6 bases short and J 2 bases short, with 17 bases between. The CDR3 runs to 16 residues. The DNA for the CDR3 is TGTGCCAGCTCCCTACAGGGTACGGCGGGCAATCAGCCCCAGCATTTT. This translates into CASSLQGTAGNQPQHF.

The chain recombines TRBV5-1 with TRBJ1-6; D unclear. Germline loops: CDR1 SGHRS, CDR2 YFSETQ. The V and J ends lost 4 bases and 5 bases respectively, with 13 bases between them. CDR3 length equals 15 residues. The CDR3 here is CASSARRGDNSPLHF. CDR3 DNA sequence: TGCGCCAGCAGCGCCCGGCGGGGAGATAATTCACCCCTCCACTTT. Complete variable domain (other parts from reference TRBV5-1 and TRBJ1-6): KAGVTQTPRYLIKTRGQQVTLSCSPISGHRSVSWYQQTPGQGLQFLFEYFSETQRNKGNFPGRFSGRQFSNSRSEMNVSTLELGDSALYLCASSARRGDNSPLHFGNGTRLTVT.

The J gene is TRBJ2-7, the V gene TRBV5-1, with 7 bases fitting TRBD2. Per germline, CDR1 SGHRS and CDR2 YFSETQ. J was trimmed by 3 bases and V by 1 base; bases with no gene match: 4. This CDR3 is 14 amino acids long. The CDR3 protein is CASSLSGVYYEQYF. CDR3 DNA: TGCGCCAGCAGCTTGAGCGGGGTATACTACGAGCAGTACTTC.

The rearrangement links TRBV7-8 to TRBJ1-5, with D hard to call. The length of the CDR3 is 16 residues. Germline V gives CDR1 SGHVS, CDR2 FQNEAQ. Trimming pared 5 bases from V and 1 base from J, leaving 15 bases between. The CDR3 is CASSQLRSRSNQPQHF. CDR3 DNA sequence: TGTGCCAGCAGCCAGTTACGCAGCAGGAGCAATCAGCCCCAGCATTTT.

In its sample, this clone was seen a few times. V gene TRBV19 combines with J gene TRBJ2-7; 9 bases map to TRBD1. The germline CDR1 and CDR2 sequences are LNHDA and SQIVND (reference sequence). This CDR3 contains 14 residues. With V trimmed by 5 bases and J by 5 bases, 7 bases remained unmatched. The CDR3 sequence: CASSSGTGLHEQYF. CDR3 coding DNA: TGTGCCAGTAGTTCCGGGACAGGGCTTCACGAGCAGTACTTC.